Given below is one TCR beta chain in context. Authors' methods: Estimation of nucleated cell counts was performed using reference gene primer amplification. Clones were sequenced by immunoSEQ multiplex PCR, and TCRdb holds only the in-frame ones, with some missing. That table supplies the V and J calls and clone size; D and trimming were determined from the DNA. The table has 450,000 or so clones, 85% to 90% seen once; the top ten hold roughly 0.92%. While infection was still active, Seattle patients were enrolled and then followed longitudinally. The CDR3 runs 16 residues. The J segment lost 2 bases and the V segment lost 1 base, leaving 6 bases of the junction unmatched. CDR1 is SGHVS, CDR2 FQNEAQ, per germline. The data stem from a study of blood T cell repertoires in COVID-19. Study-level information: Acute and convalescent COVID-19 specimens originated in the United States, Italy and Spain. PBMCs, B-cell-depleted T cells, or T cells provided the cDNA or gDNA that made up the material.

This sequence was found in a man between 18 and 35 years old with COVID-19, enrolled during active disease. This sequence joins TRBV7-8 and TRBJ2-3, with 7 nucleotides matching TRBD1. The sample was peripheral blood. The CDR3 nucleotides are TGTGCCAGCAGCTTAGTCGGAGACAGGGACACAGATACGCAGTATTTT. Translation: CASSLVGDRDTDTQYF.